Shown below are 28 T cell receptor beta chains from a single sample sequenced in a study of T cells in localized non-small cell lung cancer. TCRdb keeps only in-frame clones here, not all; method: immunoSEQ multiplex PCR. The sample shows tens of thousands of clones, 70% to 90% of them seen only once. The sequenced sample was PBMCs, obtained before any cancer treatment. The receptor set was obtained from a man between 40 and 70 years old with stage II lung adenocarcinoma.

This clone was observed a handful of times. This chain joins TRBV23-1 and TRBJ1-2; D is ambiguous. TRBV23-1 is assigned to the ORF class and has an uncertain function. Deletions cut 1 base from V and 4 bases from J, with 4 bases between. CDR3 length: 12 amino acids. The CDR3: CASSQLVYGYTF. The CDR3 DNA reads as TGCGCCAGCAGTCAATTGGTCTATGGCTACACCTTC.

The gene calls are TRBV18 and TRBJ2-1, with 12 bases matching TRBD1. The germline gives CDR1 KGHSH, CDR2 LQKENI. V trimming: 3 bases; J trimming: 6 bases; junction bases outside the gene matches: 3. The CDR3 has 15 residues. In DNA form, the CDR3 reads TGTGCCAGCTCACCTCAGGGACAGGGGGCCAATGAGCAGTTCTTC. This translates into CASSPQGQGANEQFF.

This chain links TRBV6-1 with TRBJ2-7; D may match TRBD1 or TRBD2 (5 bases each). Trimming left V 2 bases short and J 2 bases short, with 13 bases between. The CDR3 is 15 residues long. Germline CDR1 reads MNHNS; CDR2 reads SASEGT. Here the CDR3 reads CASSERGGSAYEQYF. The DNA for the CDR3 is TGTGCCAGCAGTGAACGGGGCGGCTCCGCCTACGAGCAGTACTTC.

The CDR3 spells CASYDVGYGYTF. DNA of the CDR3: TGTGCCAGCTACGACGTCGGCTATGGCTACACCTTC. The V gene is TRBV18, the J gene TRBJ1-2, with no clear D. Germline-derived CDR1 and CDR2 are KGHSH and LQKENI. Trimming left V 7 bases short and J 4 bases short, with 10 bases between. This CDR3 has 12 amino acids. The entire variable domain, with the rest obtained from reference TRBV18 and TRBJ1-2, is as follows: NAGVMQNPRHLVRRRGQEARLRCSPMKGHSHVYWYRQLPEEGLKFMVYLQKENIIDESGMPKERFSAEFPKEGPSILRIQQVVRGDSAAYFCASYDVGYGYTFGSGTRLTVV.

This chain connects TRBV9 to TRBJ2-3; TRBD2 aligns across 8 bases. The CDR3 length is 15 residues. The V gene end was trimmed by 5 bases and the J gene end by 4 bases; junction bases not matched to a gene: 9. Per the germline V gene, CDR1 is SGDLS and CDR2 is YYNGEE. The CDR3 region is CASSVSGEGSDTQYF. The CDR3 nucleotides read TGTGCCAGCAGTGTTAGCGGGGAGGGCTCAGATACGCAGTATTTT.

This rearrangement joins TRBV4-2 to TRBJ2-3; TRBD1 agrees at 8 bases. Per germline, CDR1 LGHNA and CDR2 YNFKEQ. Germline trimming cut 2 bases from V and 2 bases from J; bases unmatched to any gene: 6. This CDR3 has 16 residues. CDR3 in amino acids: CASSQLGQGLTDTQYF. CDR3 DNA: TGTGCCAGCAGCCAACTCGGACAGGGACTCACAGATACGCAGTATTTT.

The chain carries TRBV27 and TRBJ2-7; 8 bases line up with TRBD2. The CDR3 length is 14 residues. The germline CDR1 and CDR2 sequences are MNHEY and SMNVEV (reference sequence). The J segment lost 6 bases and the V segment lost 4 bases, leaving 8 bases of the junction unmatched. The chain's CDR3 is CASSSGGMGGEQYF. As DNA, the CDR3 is TGTGCCAGCAGTTCGGGGGGGATGGGCGGCGAGCAGTACTTC.

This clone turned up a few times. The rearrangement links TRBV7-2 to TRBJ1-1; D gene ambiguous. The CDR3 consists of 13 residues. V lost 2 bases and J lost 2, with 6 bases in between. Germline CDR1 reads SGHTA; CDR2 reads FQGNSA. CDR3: CASSLWSNTEAFF. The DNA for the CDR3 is TGTGCCAGCAGCTTATGGTCTAACACTGAAGCTTTCTTT.

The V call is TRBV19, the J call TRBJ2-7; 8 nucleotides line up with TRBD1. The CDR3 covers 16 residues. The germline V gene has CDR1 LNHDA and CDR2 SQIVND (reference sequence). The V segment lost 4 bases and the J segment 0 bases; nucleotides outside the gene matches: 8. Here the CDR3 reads CASSNHRDRSSYEQYF. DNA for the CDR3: TGTGCCAGTAGTAACCACCGGGACAGGAGCTCCTACGAGCAGTACTTC.

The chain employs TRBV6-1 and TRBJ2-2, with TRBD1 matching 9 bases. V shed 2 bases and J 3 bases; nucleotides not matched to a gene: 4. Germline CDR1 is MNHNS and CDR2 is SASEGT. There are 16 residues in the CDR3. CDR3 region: CASSEPGQGYTGELFF. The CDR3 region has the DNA TGTGCCAGCAGTGAACCGGGACAGGGATACACCGGGGAGCTGTTTTTT.

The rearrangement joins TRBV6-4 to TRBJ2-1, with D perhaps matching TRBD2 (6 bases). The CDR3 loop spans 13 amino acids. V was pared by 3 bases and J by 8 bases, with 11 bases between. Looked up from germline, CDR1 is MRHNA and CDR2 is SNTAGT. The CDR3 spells CASSETSHDEQFF. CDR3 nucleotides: TGTGCCAGCAGTGAAACTAGCCACGATGAGCAGTTCTTC.

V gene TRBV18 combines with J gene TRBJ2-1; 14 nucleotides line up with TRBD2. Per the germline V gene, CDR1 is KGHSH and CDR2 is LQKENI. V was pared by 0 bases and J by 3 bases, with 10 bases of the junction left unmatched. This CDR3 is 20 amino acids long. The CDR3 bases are TGTGCCAGCTCACCACCGAGGGGGACTAGCGGGAGTGTCTACTACAATGAGCAGTTCTTC. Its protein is CASSPPRGTSGSVYYNEQFF. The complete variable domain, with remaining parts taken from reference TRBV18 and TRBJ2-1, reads NAGVMQNPRHLVRRRGQEARLRCSPMKGHSHVYWYRQLPEEGLKFMVYLQKENIIDESGMPKERFSAEFPKEGPSILRIQQVVRGDSAAYFCASSPPRGTSGSVYYNEQFFGPGTRLTVL.

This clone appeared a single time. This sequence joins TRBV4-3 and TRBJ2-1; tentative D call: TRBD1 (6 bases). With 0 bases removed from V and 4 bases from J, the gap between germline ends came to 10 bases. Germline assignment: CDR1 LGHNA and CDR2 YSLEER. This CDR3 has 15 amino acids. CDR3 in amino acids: CASSQDRGHYNEQFF. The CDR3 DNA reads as TGCGCCAGCAGCCAAGATCGGGGACATTACAATGAGCAGTTCTTC.

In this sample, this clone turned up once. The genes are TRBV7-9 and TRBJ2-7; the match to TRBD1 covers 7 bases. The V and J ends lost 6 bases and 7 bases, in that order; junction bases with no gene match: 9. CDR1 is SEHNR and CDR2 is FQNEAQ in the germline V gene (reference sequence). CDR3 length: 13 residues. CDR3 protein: CASSSFVDREQYF. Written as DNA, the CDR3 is TGTGCCAGCAGTTCCTTCGTGGACAGGGAGCAGTACTTC.

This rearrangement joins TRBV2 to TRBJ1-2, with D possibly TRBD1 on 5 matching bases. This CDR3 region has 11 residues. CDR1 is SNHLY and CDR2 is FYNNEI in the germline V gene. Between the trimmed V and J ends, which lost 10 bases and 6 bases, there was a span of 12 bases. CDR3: CAIGAGDGYTF. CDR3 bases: TGTGCCATCGGGGCGGGGGATGGCTACACCTTC.

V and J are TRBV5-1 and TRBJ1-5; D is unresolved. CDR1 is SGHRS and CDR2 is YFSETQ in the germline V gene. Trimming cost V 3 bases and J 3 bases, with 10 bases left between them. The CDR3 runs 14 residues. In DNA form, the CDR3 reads TGCGCCAGCAGCTCGACACCAACCAATCAGCCCCAGCATTTT. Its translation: CASSSTPTNQPQHF.

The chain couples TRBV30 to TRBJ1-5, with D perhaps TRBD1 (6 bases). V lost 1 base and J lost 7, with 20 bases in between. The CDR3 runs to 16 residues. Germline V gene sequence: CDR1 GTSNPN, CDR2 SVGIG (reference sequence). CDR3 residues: CAWSAGSRGWGQPQHF. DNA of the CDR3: TGTGCCTGGAGTGCAGGATCCAGGGGCTGGGGCCAGCCCCAGCATTTT.

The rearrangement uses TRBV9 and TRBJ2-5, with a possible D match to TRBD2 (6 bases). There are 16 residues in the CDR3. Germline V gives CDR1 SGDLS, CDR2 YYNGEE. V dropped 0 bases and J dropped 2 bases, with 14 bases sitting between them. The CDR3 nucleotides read TGTGCCAGCAGCGTAGGGGGGACTTTAGGACAAGAGACCCAGTACTTC. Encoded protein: CASSVGGTLGQETQYF.

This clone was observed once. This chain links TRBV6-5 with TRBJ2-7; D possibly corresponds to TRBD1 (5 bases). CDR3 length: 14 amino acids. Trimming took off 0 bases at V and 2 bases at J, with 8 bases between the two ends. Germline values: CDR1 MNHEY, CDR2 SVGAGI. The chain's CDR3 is CASSYSGLTYEQYF. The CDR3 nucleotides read TGTGCCAGCAGTTACTCGGGGCTAACCTACGAGCAGTACTTC.

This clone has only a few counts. This chain's CDR3 is CASLSETGNYGYTF. The DNA of the CDR3 is TGTGCCAGCCTTTCTGAGACAGGGAACTATGGCTACACCTTC. V usage is TRBV6-6 and J usage is TRBJ1-2, with 7 bases that match TRBD1. The CDR3 contains 14 residues. With V trimmed by 8 bases and J by 2 bases, 8 bases remained unmatched. Germline CDR1 MNHNY, CDR2 SVGAGI (reference sequence).

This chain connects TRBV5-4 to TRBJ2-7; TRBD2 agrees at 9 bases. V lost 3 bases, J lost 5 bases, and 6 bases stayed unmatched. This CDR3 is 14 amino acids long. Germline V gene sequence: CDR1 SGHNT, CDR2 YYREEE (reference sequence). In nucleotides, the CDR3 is TGTGCCAGCAGCTCCCGGACTAGCGCGGACGAGCAGTACTTC. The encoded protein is CASSSRTSADEQYF.

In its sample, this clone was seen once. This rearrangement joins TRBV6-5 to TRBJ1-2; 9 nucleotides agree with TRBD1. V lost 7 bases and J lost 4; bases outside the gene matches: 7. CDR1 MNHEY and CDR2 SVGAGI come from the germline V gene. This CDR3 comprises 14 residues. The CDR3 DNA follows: TGTGCCAGCAATCCGACAGGGGGTGGCTATGGCTACACCTTC. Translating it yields CASNPTGGGYGYTF.

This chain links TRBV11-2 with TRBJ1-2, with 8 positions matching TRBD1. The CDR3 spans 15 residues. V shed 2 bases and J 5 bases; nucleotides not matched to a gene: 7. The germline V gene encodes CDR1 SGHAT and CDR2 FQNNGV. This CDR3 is CASSLSPQGGYGYTF. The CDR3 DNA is TGTGCCAGCAGCTTAAGTCCACAGGGGGGGTATGGCTACACCTTC.

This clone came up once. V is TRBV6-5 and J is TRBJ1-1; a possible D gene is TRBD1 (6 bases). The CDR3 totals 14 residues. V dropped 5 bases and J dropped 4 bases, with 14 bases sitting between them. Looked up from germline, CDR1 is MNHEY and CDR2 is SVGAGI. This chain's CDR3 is CASSRLQGGTEAFF. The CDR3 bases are TGTGCCAGCAGTAGATTACAGGGAGGCACTGAAGCTTTCTTT.

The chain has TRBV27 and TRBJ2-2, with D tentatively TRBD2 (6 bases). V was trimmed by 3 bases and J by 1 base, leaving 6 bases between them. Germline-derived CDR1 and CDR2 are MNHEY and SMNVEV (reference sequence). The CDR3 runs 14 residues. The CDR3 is CASSFSGNTGELFF. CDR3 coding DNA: TGTGCCAGCAGTTTTAGCGGGAACACCGGGGAGCTGTTTTTT.

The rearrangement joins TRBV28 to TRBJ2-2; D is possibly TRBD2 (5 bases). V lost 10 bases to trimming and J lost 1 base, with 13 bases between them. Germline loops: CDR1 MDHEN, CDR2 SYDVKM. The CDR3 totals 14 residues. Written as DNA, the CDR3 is TGTGCCACCCGAGAGGCGGGGAACACCGGGGAGCTGTTTTTT. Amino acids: CATREAGNTGELFF.

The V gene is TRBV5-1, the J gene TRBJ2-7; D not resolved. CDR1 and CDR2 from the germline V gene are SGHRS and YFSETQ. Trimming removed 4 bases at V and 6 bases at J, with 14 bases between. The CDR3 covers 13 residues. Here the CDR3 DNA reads TGCGCCAGCAGCACTACAACCGGGTCCGAGCAGTACTTC. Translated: CASSTTTGSEQYF.

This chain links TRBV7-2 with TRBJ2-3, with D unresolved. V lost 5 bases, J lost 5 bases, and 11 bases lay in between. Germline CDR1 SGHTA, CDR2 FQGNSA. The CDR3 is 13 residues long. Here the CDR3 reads CASSRLVRDTQYF. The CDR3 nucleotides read TGTGCCAGCAGCCGCTTGGTTCGAGATACGCAGTATTTT.